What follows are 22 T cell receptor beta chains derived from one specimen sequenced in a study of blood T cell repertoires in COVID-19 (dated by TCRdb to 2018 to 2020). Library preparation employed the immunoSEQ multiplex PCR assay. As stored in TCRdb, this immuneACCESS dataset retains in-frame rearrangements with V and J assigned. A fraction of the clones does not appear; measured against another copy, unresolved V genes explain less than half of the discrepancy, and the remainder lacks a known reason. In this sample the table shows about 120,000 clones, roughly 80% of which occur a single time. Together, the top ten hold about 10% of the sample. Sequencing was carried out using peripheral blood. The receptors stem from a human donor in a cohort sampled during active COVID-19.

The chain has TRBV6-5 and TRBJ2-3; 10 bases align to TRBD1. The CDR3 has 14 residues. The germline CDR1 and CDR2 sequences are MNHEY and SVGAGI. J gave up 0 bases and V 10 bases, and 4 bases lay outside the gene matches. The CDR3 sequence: CATWGQGSTDTQYF. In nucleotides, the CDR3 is TGTGCCACCTGGGGACAGGGGAGCACAGATACGCAGTATTTT.

CDR3 in amino acids: CASSQDYQGDYGYTF. The CDR3 DNA follows: TGCGCCAGCAGCCAAGATTACCAGGGGGACTATGGCTACACCTTC. This rearrangement joins TRBV4-3 to TRBJ1-2; 7 nucleotides agree with TRBD1. The germline V gene has CDR1 LGHNA and CDR2 YSLEER. V shed 0 bases and J 3 bases; nucleotides not matched to a gene: 4. This CDR3 spans 15 amino acids.

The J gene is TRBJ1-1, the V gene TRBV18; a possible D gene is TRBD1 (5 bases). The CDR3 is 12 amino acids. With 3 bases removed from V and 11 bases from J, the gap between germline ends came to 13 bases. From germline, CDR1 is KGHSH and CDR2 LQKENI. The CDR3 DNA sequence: TGTGCCAGCTCACCCGGGACTCTGGGGGCTTTCTTT. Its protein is CASSPGTLGAFF.

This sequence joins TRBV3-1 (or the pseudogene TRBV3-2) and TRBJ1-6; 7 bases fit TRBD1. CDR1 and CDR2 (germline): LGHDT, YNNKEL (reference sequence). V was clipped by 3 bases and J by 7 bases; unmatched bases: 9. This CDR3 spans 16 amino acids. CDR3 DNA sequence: TGTGCCAGCAGCCACGAGACAGGGAAACTGAATTCACCCCTCCACTTT. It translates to CASSHETGKLNSPLHF.

The chain's CDR3 is CASSLAGTGGGQPQHF. The CDR3 DNA reads as TGTGCCAGCAGCTTAGCCGGGACAGGGGGAGGACAGCCCCAGCATTTT. The chain couples TRBV5-5 to TRBJ1-5; 11 bases are shared with TRBD1. Per the germline V gene, CDR1 is SGHKS and CDR2 is YYEKEE (reference sequence). This CDR3 is 16 amino acids long. Trimming at V came to 2 bases and at J to 7 bases, leaving 8 bases not matched to a gene.

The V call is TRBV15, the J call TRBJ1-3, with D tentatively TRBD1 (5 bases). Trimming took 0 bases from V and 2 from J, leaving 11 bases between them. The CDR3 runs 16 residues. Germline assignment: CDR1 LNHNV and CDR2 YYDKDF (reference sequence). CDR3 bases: TGTGCCACCAGCAGAGATCAGGGCCCCACTGGAAACACCATATATTTT. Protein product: CATSRDQGPTGNTIYF.

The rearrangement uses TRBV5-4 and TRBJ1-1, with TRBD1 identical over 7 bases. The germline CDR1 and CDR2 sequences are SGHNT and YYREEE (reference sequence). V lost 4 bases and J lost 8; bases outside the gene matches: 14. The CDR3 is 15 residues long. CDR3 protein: CASSAAGQQGREAFF. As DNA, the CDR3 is TGTGCCAGCAGCGCGGCGGGACAGCAAGGCAGGGAAGCTTTCTTT.

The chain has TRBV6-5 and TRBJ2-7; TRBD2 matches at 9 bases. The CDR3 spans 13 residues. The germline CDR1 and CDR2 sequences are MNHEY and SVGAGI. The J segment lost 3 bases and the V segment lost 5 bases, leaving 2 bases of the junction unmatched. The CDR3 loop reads CASSRAGGYEQYF. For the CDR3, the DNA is TGTGCCAGCAGTCGAGCGGGAGGCTACGAGCAGTACTTC.

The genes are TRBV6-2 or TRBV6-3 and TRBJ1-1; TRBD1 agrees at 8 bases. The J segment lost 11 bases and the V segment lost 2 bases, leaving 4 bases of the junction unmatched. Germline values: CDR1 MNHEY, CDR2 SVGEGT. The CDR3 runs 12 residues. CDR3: CASSYSDRGAFF. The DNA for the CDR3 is TGTGCCAGCAGTTACAGTGACAGGGGCGCTTTCTTT.

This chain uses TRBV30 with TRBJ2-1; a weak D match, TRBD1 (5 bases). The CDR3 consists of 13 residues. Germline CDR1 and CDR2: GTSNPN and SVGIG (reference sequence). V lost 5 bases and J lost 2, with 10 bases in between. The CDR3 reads CAWLGPPYNEQFF. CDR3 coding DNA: TGTGCCTGGTTGGGGCCCCCCTACAATGAGCAGTTCTTC. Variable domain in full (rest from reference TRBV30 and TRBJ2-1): SQTIHQWPATLVQPVGSPLSLECTVEGTSNPNLYWYRQAAGRGLQLLFYSVGIGQISSEVPQNLSASRPQDRQFILSSKKLLLSDSGFYLCAWLGPPYNEQFFGPGTRLTVL.

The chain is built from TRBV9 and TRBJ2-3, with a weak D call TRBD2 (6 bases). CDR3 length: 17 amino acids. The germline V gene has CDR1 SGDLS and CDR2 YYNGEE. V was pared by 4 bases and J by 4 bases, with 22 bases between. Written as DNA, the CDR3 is TGTGCCAGCAGCCCTAGCATGGGACTTTACAAGGCAGATACGCAGTATTTT. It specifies CASSPSMGLYKADTQYF.

CDR3 sequence (DNA): TGTGCCAGCAGCTTATGGGAGACAGGGGACTACGAGCAGTACTTC. As protein: CASSLWETGDYEQYF. This chain connects TRBV7-2 to TRBJ2-7, with 8 bases that match TRBD1. The ends lost 2 bases at V and 3 bases at J; junction bases unmatched: 6. CDR1 and CDR2 from the germline V gene are SGHTA and FQGNSA. The CDR3 runs to 15 residues.

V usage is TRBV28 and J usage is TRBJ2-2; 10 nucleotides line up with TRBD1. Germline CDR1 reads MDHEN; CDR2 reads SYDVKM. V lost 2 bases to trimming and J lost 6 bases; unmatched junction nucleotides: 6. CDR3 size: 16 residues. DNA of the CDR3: TGTGCCAGCAGTTTAGGGGGGACAGGGGTACCCGGGGAGCTGTTTTTT. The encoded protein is CASSLGGTGVPGELFF.

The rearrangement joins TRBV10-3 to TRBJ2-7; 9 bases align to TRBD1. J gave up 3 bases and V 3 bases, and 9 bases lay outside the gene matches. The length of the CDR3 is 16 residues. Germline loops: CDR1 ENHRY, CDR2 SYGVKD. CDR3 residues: CAISDPDRGMVYEQYF. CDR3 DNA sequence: TGTGCCATCAGTGACCCCGACAGGGGGATGGTCTACGAGCAGTACTTC.

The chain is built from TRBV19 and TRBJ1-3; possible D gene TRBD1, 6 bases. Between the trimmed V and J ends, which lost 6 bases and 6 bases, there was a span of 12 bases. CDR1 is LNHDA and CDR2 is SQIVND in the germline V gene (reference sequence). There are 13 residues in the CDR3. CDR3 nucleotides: TGTGCCAGTAGCCCAGGGGCATCAAACACCATATATTTT. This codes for CASSPGASNTIYF. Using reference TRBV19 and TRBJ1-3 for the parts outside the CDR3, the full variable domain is DGGITQSPKYLFRKEGQNVTLSCEQNLNHDAMYWYRQDPGQGLRLIYYSQIVNDFQKGDIAEGYSVSREKKESFPLTVTSAQKNPTAFYLCASSPGASNTIYFGEGSWLTVV.

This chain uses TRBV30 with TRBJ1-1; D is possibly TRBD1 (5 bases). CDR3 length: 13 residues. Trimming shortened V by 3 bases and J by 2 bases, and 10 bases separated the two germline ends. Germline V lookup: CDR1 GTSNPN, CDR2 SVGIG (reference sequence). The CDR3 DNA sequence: TGTGCCTGGAGCGGACACTTTAACACTGAAGCTTTCTTT. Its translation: CAWSGHFNTEAFF.

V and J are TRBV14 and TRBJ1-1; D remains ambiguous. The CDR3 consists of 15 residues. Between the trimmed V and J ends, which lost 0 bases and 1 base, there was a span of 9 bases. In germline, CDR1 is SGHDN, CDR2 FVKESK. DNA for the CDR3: TGTGCCAGCAGCCAAGACCTGGGGAGGAACACTGAAGCTTTCTTT. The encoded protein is CASSQDLGRNTEAFF.

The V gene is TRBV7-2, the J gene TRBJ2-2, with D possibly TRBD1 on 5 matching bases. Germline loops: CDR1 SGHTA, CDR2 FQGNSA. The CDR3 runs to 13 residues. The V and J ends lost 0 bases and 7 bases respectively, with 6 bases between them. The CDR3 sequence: CASSLAQGGELFF. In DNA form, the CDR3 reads TGTGCCAGCAGCTTAGCTCAGGGCGGGGAGCTGTTTTTT.

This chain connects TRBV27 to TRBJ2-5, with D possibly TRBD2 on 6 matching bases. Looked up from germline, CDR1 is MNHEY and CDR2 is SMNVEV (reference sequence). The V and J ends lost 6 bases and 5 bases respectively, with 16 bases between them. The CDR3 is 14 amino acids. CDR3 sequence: CASSRLGGWETQYF. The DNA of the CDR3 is TGTGCCAGCAGCAGGCTCGGGGGTTGGGAGACCCAGTACTTC.

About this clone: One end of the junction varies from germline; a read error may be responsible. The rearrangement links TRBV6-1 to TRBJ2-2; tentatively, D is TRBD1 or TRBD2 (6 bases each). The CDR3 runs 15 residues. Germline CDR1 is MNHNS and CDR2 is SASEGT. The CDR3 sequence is CASNEQGGATGELFF. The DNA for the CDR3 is TGTGCCAGCAATGAACAGGGCGGGGCCACCGGGGAGCTGTTTTTT.

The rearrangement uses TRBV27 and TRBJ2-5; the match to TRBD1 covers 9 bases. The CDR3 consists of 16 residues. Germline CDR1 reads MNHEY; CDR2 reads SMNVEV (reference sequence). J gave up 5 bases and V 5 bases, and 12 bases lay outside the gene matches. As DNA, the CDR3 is TGTGCCAGCAGTAGGACCCCGGGACAGGGTCGTGAGACCCAGTACTTC. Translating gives CASSRTPGQGRETQYF.

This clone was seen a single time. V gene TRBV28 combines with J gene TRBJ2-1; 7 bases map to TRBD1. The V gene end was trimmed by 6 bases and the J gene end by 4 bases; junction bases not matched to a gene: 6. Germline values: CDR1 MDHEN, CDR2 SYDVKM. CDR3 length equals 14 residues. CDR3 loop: CASSAPGQYNEQFF. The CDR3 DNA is TGTGCCAGCAGCGCTCCGGGACAGTACAATGAGCAGTTCTTC.